The 28 T cell receptor beta chains presented below share a single source sample, sequenced in a study of breast tumors, draining lymph nodes, adjacent tissues. Samples came from axillary lymph nodes draining the breast cancer. TCRdb re-called the multiplex PCR reads through MiXCR, storing one row per CDR3 protein. Of around 300,000 distinct CDR3 sequences in the sample, 30% were seen once. Sequences were obtained from axillary lymph node tissue. The receptors derive from a female donor with breast cancer. Some clones in this sample may be carry-over from other donors' samples.

This clonotype occurred once. It is likely a read error, because the conserved phenylalanine at the end of the CDR3 is missing. The chain couples TRBV20-1 to TRBJ2-3; perhaps TRBD2 as D (6 bases). The CDR3 loop spans 14 amino acids. V dropped 5 bases and J dropped 1 base, with 13 bases sitting between them. Germline-derived CDR1 and CDR2 are DFQATT and SNEGSKA (reference sequence). The CDR3 is CSAVPGVRTDTQYS. DNA of the CDR3: TGCAGTGCTGTACCGGGAGTCCGCACAGATACGCAGTATTCT.

This clonotype was detected ten times or more. The J gene is TRBJ2-2, the V gene TRBV7-6, with 7 bases fitting TRBD1. The V and J ends lost 1 base and 2 bases, in that order; junction bases with no gene match: 4. CDR1 and CDR2 from the germline V gene are SGHVS and FNYEAQ. The CDR3 sequence is 16 residues long. CDR3 in amino acids: CASSLGGGSNTGELFF. As DNA, the CDR3 is TGTGCCAGCAGCTTAGGAGGGGGCTCCAACACCGGGGAGCTGTTTTTT. The full variable domain, rest sourced from reference TRBV7-6 and TRBJ2-2, is GAGVSQSPRYKVTKRGQDVALRCDPISGHVSLYWYRQALGQGPEFLTYFNYEAQQDKSGLPNDRFSAERPEGSISTLTIQRTEQRDSAMYRCASSLGGGSNTGELFFGEGSRLTVL.

This clonotype was detected many times. The chain joins TRBV19 to TRBJ2-7, with 10 nucleotides matching TRBD1. The CDR3 runs to 15 residues. J lost 4 bases, V lost 6 bases, and 9 bases had no gene match. Germline-derived CDR1 and CDR2 are LNHDA and SQIVND (reference sequence). CDR3 bases: TGTGCCAGTAGCCTGTCCGGGACAGGGGTTTACGAGCAGTACTTC. Translated: CASSLSGTGVYEQYF.

The chain uses TRBV10-2 and TRBJ2-7; TRBD2 matches 15 bases. The CDR3 covers 16 residues. The germline V gene has CDR1 WSHSY and CDR2 SAAADI. J gave up 3 bases and V 6 bases, and 6 bases lay outside the gene matches. CDR3 amino acids: CASSPGLAGGYYEQYF. Written as DNA, the CDR3 is TGCGCCAGCAGCCCGGGACTAGCGGGAGGTTACTACGAGCAGTACTTC.

This clonotype was counted ten times or more. The V and J genes are TRBV4-2 and TRBJ1-4; D may be TRBD1 (5 bases). V was cut by 7 bases and J by 1 base, with 19 bases left in between. The CDR3 consists of 17 residues. Germline V gene data show CDR1 as LGHNA and CDR2 as YNFKEQ. The CDR3 is CASKPGTRMETNEKLFF. The CDR3 DNA follows: TGTGCCAGCAAGCCAGGGACGCGTATGGAAACTAATGAAAAACTGTTTTTT.

To note about this clonotype: One end of the junction does not line up with germline, which may come from a read error. The J gene is TRBJ1-2, the V gene TRBV6-6, with TRBD1 as a possible D gene (6 bases). The CDR3 is 14 residues long. Germline V gene sequence: CDR1 MNHNY, CDR2 SVGAGI (reference sequence). The CDR3 DNA reads TGTGCCAGCAGTGCGGACAGCCGAAGGGGTGGCCACACCTTC. Amino acids: CASSADSRRGGHTF.

A note on this clonotype: A much bigger clone sits one base away, suggesting this may be a read error. The conserved phenylalanine or tryptophan normally closing the CDR3 is absent here, so this likely arose from a read error. This chain joins TRBV3-1 and TRBJ1-4, with D uncertain. This CDR3 spans 13 amino acids. CDR1 and CDR2 (germline): LGHDT, YNNKEL (reference sequence). V gave up 3 bases and J gave up 4 bases, with 6 bases separating them. The CDR3 DNA is TGTGCCAGCAGCCAGGACCTTAATGAAAAACTGTTTCTT. Amino acids: CASSQDLNEKLFL.

The sample holds one count of this clonotype. The CDR3 bases are TGTGCCAGTAGTATAGCGGCTAGCGGCCTACAGACCCAGCATTTT. It encodes CASSIAASGLQTQHF. The rearrangement uses TRBV19 and TRBJ1-5; unclear D gene. The CDR3 totals 15 residues. V was cut by 1 base and J by 11 bases, with 18 bases left in between. CDR1 is LNHDA and CDR2 is SQIVND in the germline V gene (reference sequence).

In regard to this clonotype: The CDR3 end shows no conserved phenylalanine or tryptophan, and so a read error is likely. The DNA is left out, because the CDR3 cannot be placed on it with certainty; the CDR3 is given as TCRdb lists it. The chain links TRBV10-3 to TRBJ2-1. The germline gives CDR1 ENHRY, CDR2 SYGVKD. The CDR3 region is 13 residues in length, termini included. CDR3 in amino acids: CAIGSAPTMRSSS.

Turning to this clonotype: Just one base apart from a much larger clone, this may be a read error. The chain is built from TRBV11-2 and TRBJ2-3; unclear D gene. V dropped 7 bases and J dropped 1 base, with 15 bases sitting between them. Germline V gene lookup returns CDR1 SGHAT and CDR2 FQNNGV. The CDR3 consists of 15 residues. CDR3 sequence reads: CASNSFPTCTDTQYF. In DNA, the CDR3 is TGTGCCAGCAACTCCTTTCCTACTTGCACAGATACGCAGTATTTT.

The genes are TRBV20-1 and TRBJ1-2; perhaps TRBD1 as D (6 bases). CDR1 and CDR2 (germline): DFQATT, SNEGSKA (reference sequence). V was trimmed by 6 bases and J by 4 bases, leaving 12 bases between them. The CDR3 extends over 12 amino acids. CDR3 nucleotide sequence: TGCAGTGCCCAGGACAGCGGCTATGGCTACACCTTC. Translating gives CSAQDSGYGYTF.

This clonotype was detected ten times or more. J is TRBJ2-7 and V is TRBV15, with D perhaps TRBD1 (6 bases). The V gene's germline CDR1 is LNHNV and CDR2 YYDKDF (reference sequence). V gave up 1 base and J gave up 7 bases, with 14 bases separating them. CDR3 size: 14 residues. The CDR3 bases are TGTGCCACCAGCAGAGGGACAGACTCGGGGGAGCAGTACTTC. Protein sequence: CATSRGTDSGEQYF.

This clonotype was counted ten times or more. The rearrangement uses TRBV7-6 and TRBJ2-1, with 12 bases identical to TRBD2. CDR3 size: 16 residues. Germline V gene data show CDR1 as SGHVS and CDR2 as FNYEAQ. J gave up 4 bases and V 10 bases, and 11 bases lay outside the gene matches. DNA of the CDR3: TGTGCCACCTCCCTGACTAGCGGGGGCCTTTACAATGAGCAGTTCTTC. Its translation: CATSLTSGGLYNEQFF.

At least ten counts were recorded for this clonotype. CDR3 protein: CATSDSRRDQELFF. CDR3 bases: TGTGCCACCAGTGATTCCCGACGGGACCAGGAACTGTTTTTT. This rearrangement joins TRBV24-1 to TRBJ1-4; D perhaps matches TRBD1 (5 bases). The CDR3 sequence is 14 residues long. CDR1 KGHDR and CDR2 SFDVKD come from the germline V gene. With 2 bases removed from V and 12 bases from J, the gap between germline ends came to 15 bases.

V gene TRBV5-1 combines with J gene TRBJ1-4; D ambiguous. This CDR3 has 14 residues. Germline-derived CDR1 and CDR2 are SGHRS and YFSETQ. The V end was cut by 4 bases, the J end by 12 bases, with 19 bases between. DNA of the CDR3: TGCGCCAGCAGCCCGGACGGTTTTAACGACGAACTGTTTTTT. Protein sequence: CASSPDGFNDELFF.

This clonotype was picked up many times. The chain links TRBV20-1 to TRBJ2-2, with D perhaps assigned TRBD1 or TRBD2 (5 bases each). Per the germline V gene, CDR1 is DFQATT and CDR2 is SNEGSKA (reference sequence). Trimming stripped 2 bases from V and 6 bases from J, with 10 bases between. The CDR3 covers 13 residues. CDR3 coding DNA: TGCAGTGCTAGATCCTCGGGGCCCGGGGAGCTGTTTTTT. It translates to CSARSSGPGELFF.

Only one count was recorded for this clonotype. The V call is TRBV2, the J call TRBJ2-7, with 12 bases matching TRBD2. V was clipped by 4 bases and J by 6 bases; unmatched bases: 13. The CDR3 contains 17 residues. In germline, CDR1 is SNHLY, CDR2 FYNNEI. CDR3 amino acids: CASSGVWTSGTVSEQYF. The CDR3 nucleotides read TGTGCCAGCAGTGGGGTATGGACTAGCGGGACTGTATCCGAGCAGTACTTC.

This chain uses TRBV28 with TRBJ2-3; D is unresolved. V was pared by 8 bases and J by 0 bases, with 9 bases between. Germline V gene lookup returns CDR1 MDHEN and CDR2 SYDVKM. The CDR3 has 13 amino acids. CDR3 loop: CASAKGSTDTQYF. The CDR3 DNA reads as TGTGCCAGCGCCAAGGGTAGCACAGATACGCAGTATTTT.

There are many counts of this clonotype. Its ends do not fully match the called genes, so a read error is possible. This chain joins TRBV7-7 and TRBJ2-5; D call uncertain. The CDR3 has 13 residues. Germline loops: CDR1 SSHAT, CDR2 FNYEAQ (reference sequence). The CDR3 sequence is CASSLSGKETQYF. The CDR3 DNA sequence: TGTGCTAGCAGCCTCTCCGGAAAAGAGACCCAGTACTTC.

In this sample, this clonotype turned up many times. This chain uses TRBV11-3 with TRBJ2-1; no firm D call. This CDR3 is 12 amino acids long. Germline loops: CDR1 SGHNT, CDR2 YENEEA. Trimming left V 3 bases short and J 9 bases short, with 9 bases between. CDR3 residues: CASSFPLSEQFF. DNA for the CDR3: TGTGCCAGCAGCTTCCCCCTTAGTGAGCAGTTCTTC. Drawing the rest from reference TRBV11-3 and TRBJ2-1, the complete variable domain is EAGVVQSPRYKIIEKKQPVAFWCNPISGHNTLYWYLQNLGQGPELLIRYENEEAVDDSQLPKDRFSAERLKGVDSTLKIQPAELGDSAVYLCASSFPLSEQFFGPGTRLTVL.

This clonotype was observed at least ten times. The chain has TRBV20-1 and TRBJ2-7; 8 bases are a match to TRBD2. This CDR3 comprises 13 residues. CDR1 and CDR2 (germline): DFQATT, SNEGSKA (reference sequence). The J segment lost 4 bases and the V segment lost 7 bases, leaving 9 bases of the junction unmatched. CDR3 in DNA: TGCAGTGGCCGGACGGGAGGGGGTTACGAGCAGTACTTC. Its protein product is CSGRTGGGYEQYF.

In its sample, this clonotype was seen a few times. V gene TRBV9 combines with J gene TRBJ2-1; TRBD2 might be the D (6 bases). The V gene lost 4 bases and the J gene lost 0 bases, with 11 bases spanning the gap. Germline V lookup: CDR1 SGDLS, CDR2 YYNGEE. The CDR3 consists of 15 residues. CDR3 bases: TGTGCCAGCAGCCCAGTAGCGGTCTCCTACAATGAGCAGTTCTTC. Residues: CASSPVAVSYNEQFF.

This clonotype was seen many times. The chain combines TRBV9 with TRBJ2-3; D not certain. This CDR3 region has 13 residues. Germline-derived CDR1 and CDR2 are SGDLS and YYNGEE. V was shortened by 0 bases and J by 10 bases, with 12 bases between the two germline ends. The CDR3 region is CASSVEERPPQYF. CDR3 DNA: TGTGCCAGCAGCGTAGAGGAGCGACCTCCGCAGTATTTT.

Many counts were recorded for this clonotype. The CDR3 coding sequence is TGCGCCAGCAGCCAAGGGGTAAGAGGGAGGGCCTCGGGTGAGCAGTTCTTC. Translated: CASSQGVRGRASGEQFF. The V gene is TRBV4-3, the J gene TRBJ2-1; 7 nucleotides line up with TRBD2. Trimming at V came to 1 base and at J to 9 bases, leaving 15 bases not matched to a gene. This CDR3 is 17 amino acids long. Germline V gene lookup returns CDR1 LGHNA and CDR2 YSLEER.

This clonotype is a singleton in its sample. Just one base apart from a much larger clone, this may be a read error. The J gene is TRBJ2-3, the V gene TRBV6-6, with D possibly TRBD2 on 5 matching bases. The CDR3 loop spans 14 amino acids. In germline, CDR1 is MNHNY, CDR2 SVGAGI (reference sequence). V was shortened by 5 bases and J by 6 bases, with 15 bases between the two germline ends. DNA of the CDR3: TGTGCCAGCAGTCAGCGAGTTGTAGCGGATACGCAGTATTTT. It specifies CASSQRVVADTQYF.

This clonotype was picked up many times. This chain connects TRBV10-1 to TRBJ2-5, with D unresolved. V was pared by 0 bases and J by 5 bases, with 13 bases between. Per germline, CDR1 WNHNN and CDR2 SYGVQD (reference sequence). There are 15 residues in the CDR3. The CDR3 DNA reads TGCGCCAGCAGTGAGTCCATCACTGGGATGGAGACCCAGTACTTC. Translating it yields CASSESITGMETQYF.

V and J are TRBV2 and TRBJ1-5; maybe TRBD1 (5 bases). Trimming cost V 8 bases and J 6 bases, with 17 bases left between them. This CDR3 has 14 residues. Germline CDR1 reads SNHLY; CDR2 reads FYNNEI. CDR3 sequence: CASSPGQGSQPQHF. CDR3 nucleotide sequence: TGTGCCAGCTCACCAGGCCAGGGCAGTCAGCCCCAGCATTTT.

This clonotype came up many times. This sequence joins TRBV11-3 and TRBJ2-3, with 7 bases that match TRBD1. The CDR3 is made up of 13 amino acids. Germline CDR1 reads SGHNT; CDR2 reads YENEEA. Germline trimming cut 6 bases from V and 2 bases from J; bases unmatched to any gene: 2. This CDR3 is CASRTGNTDTQYF. The DNA of the CDR3 is TGTGCCAGCAGGACAGGGAACACAGATACGCAGTATTTT.